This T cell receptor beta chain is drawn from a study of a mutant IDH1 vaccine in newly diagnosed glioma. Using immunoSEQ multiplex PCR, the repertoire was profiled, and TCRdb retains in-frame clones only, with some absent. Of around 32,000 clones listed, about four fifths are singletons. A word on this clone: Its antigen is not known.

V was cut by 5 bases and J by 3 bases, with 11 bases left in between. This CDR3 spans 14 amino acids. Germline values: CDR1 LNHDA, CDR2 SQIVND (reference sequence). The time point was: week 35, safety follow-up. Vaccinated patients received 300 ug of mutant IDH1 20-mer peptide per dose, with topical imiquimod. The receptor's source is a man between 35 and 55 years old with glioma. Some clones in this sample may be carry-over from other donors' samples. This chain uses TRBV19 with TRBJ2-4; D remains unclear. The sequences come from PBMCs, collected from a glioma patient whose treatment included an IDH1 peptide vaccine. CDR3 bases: TGTGCCAGTAGTCGTGGGATCGACAAAAACATTCAGTACTTC. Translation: CASSRGIDKNIQYF.